This TCR beta chain was obtained from a study of monozygotic twins with inflammatory bowel disease. TCRdb re-called the 5' RACE reads; every CDR3 protein appears as one record, without DNA. This sample's clone table lists 150,000 to 200,000 distinct CDR3 sequences. This CDR3 has 15 residues. Germline V CDR1 and CDR2: MDHEN, SYDVKM. Sequenced sample: blood. The chain employs TRBV28 and TRBJ2-1; TCRdb indicates TRBD2, and absent DNA this call remains unverified. The sequence was collected from a human donor with ulcerative colitis or Crohn's disease, or a healthy co-twin of an affected twin (not recorded which). The CDR3 spells CASSTNPGTSGEQFF. Looking up the rest from reference TRBV28 and TRBJ2-1 gives the full variable domain: DVKVTQSSRYLVKRTGEKVFLECVQDMDHENMFWYRQDPGLGLRLIYFSYDVKMKEKGDIPEGYSVSREKKERFSLILESASTNQTSMYLCASSTNPGTSGEQFFGPGTRLTVL.